This TCR beta chain was sequenced during a study of cytomegalovirus exposure and HLA in healthy donors. The study's findings and limits: Most TCRs appeared rarely, but some public TCRs recurred in many donors.

The CDR3 loop spans 14 amino acids. Deletions cut 4 bases from V and 1 base from J, with 8 bases between. Looked up from germline, CDR1 is GTSNPN and CDR2 is SVGIG (reference sequence). It was with 60 Vbeta and 13 Jbeta primers that the PCR ran. Some clones are missing from TCRdb's copy, which holds only in-frame ones; the method was immunoSEQ multiplex PCR. The data hold about 130,000 clones, with under 85% observed a single time. For this clone: Its antigen is not identified.

This chain uses TRBV30 with TRBJ2-6; a weak D match, TRBD2 (5 bases). Sample: PBMCs. The receptor was isolated from a woman in her fifties or sixties in good health and CMV-seropositive. The CDR3 nucleotides read TGTGCCTGGAATCGGGGATCTGGGGCCAACGTCCTGACTTTC. It yields the protein CAWNRGSGANVLTF.